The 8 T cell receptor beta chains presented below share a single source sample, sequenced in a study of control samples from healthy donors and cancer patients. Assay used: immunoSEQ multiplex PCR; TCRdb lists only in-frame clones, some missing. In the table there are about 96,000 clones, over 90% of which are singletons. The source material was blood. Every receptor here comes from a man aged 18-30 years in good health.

The CDR3 bases are TGTGCCAGTATTCCGGGACGGACGTACCAGAGCTCTGGAAACACCATATATTTT. Protein product: CASIPGRTYQSSGNTIYF. V usage is TRBV3-1 (or the pseudogene TRBV3-2) and J usage is TRBJ1-3; D perhaps matches TRBD1 (5 bases). CDR3 length: 18 residues. V shed 9 bases and J shed 0 bases, with 24 bases lying between them. CDR1 and CDR2 (germline): LGHDT, YNNKEL (reference sequence).

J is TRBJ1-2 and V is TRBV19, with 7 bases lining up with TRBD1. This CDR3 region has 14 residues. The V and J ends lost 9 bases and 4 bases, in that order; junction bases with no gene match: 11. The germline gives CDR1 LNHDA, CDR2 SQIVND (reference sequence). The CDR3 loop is CASNSGTELYGYTF. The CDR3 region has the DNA TGTGCCAGCAATTCCGGGACAGAGCTCTATGGCTACACCTTC.

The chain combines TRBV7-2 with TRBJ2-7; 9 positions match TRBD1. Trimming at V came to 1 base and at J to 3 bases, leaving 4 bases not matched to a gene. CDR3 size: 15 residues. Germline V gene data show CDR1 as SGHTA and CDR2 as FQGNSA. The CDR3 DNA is TGTGCCAGCAGCTTAGTTACAGGGGGCGGCTACGAGCAGTACTTC. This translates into CASSLVTGGGYEQYF. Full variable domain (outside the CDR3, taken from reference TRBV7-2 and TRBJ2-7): GAGVSQSPSNKVTEKGKDVELRCDPISGHTALYWYRQSLGQGLEFLIYFQGNSAPDKSGLPSDRFSAERTGGSVSTLTIQRTQQEDSAVYLCASSLVTGGGYEQYFGPGTRLTVT.

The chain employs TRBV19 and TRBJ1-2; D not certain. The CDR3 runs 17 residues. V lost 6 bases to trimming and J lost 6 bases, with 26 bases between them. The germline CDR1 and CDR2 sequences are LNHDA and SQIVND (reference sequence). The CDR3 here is CASRSPNTALRSDGYTF. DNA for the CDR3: TGTGCCAGTAGGTCACCGAATACTGCCCTGAGGAGCGATGGCTACACCTTC.

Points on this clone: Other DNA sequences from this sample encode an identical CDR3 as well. The CDR3 region is CAISESGNQPQHF. The DNA for the CDR3 is TGTGCCATCAGTGAGTCCGGGAATCAGCCCCAGCATTTT. The chain joins TRBV10-3 to TRBJ1-5, with D unclear. Per the germline V gene, CDR1 is ENHRY and CDR2 is SYGVKD. Trimming took 0 bases from V and 4 from J, leaving 4 bases between them. This CDR3 has 13 residues.

This CDR3 reads CAWSARTGRTTEAFF. The DNA of the CDR3 is TGTGCCTGGAGTGCCAGGACAGGAAGGACGACTGAAGCTTTCTTT. This chain links TRBV30 with TRBJ1-1, with TRBD1 matching over 7 bases. Germline CDR1 GTSNPN, CDR2 SVGIG (reference sequence). With V trimmed by 1 base and J by 5 bases, 10 bases remained unmatched. This CDR3 spans 15 amino acids.

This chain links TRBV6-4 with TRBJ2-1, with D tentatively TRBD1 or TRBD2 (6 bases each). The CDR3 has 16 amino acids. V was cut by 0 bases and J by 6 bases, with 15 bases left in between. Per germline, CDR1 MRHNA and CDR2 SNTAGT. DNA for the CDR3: TGTGCCAGCAGTGACTCGATGGGGGGCCAGGGCAATGAGCAGTTCTTC. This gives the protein CASSDSMGGQGNEQFF.

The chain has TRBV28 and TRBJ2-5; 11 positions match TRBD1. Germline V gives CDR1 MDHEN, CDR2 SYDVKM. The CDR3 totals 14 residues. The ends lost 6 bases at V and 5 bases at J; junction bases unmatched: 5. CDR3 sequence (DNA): TGTGCCAGCAGATCCGGGACAGGGGGGGAGACCCAGTACTTC. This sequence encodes CASRSGTGGETQYF.